Following are 29 T cell receptor beta chains from one sample sequenced in a study of T cells in Graves' hyperthyroidism and ophthalmopathy. Amplified regions were TCR beta CDR3 sequences from RNA transcripts. HTBI primers drove first-round RT-PCR of the TCR CDR3. In TCRdb, the multiplex PCR reads were re-called with MiXCR into one record per CDR3 protein. The sample has around 430,000 distinct CDR3 sequences, about 15% seen once. Sequences were obtained from blood. These receptors came from a woman aged 25 to 39 with Graves' hyperthyroidism.

V gene TRBV19 combines with J gene TRBJ1-5; TRBD1 agrees at 8 bases. This CDR3 has 15 residues. Germline V gives CDR1 LNHDA, CDR2 SQIVND (reference sequence). The V and J ends lost 7 bases and 6 bases, in that order; junction bases with no gene match: 11. The CDR3 loop is CASTESQGAFQPQHF. In nucleotides, the CDR3 is TGTGCCAGTACCGAAAGCCAGGGGGCATTTCAGCCCCAGCATTTT.

The chain joins TRBV5-1 to TRBJ2-7; possibly TRBD1 for D (6 bases). V gave up 4 bases and J gave up 0 bases, with 11 bases separating them. CDR1 is SGHRS and CDR2 is YFSETQ in the germline V gene. The CDR3 is 14 residues long. The CDR3 DNA is TGCGCCAGCAGCCCGGACAGAACCTCCTACGAGCAGTACTTC. Translation gives CASSPDRTSYEQYF. The whole variable domain, remainder taken from reference TRBV5-1 and TRBJ2-7, is KAGVTQTPRYLIKTRGQQVTLSCSPISGHRSVSWYQQTPGQGLQFLFEYFSETQRNKGNFPGRFSGRQFSNSRSEMNVSTLELGDSALYLCASSPDRTSYEQYFGPGTRLTVT.

This clonotype was found many times. V and J are TRBV18 and TRBJ2-7, with D possibly TRBD1 on 6 matching bases. Trimming pared 8 bases from V and 3 bases from J, leaving 11 bases between. The germline gives CDR1 KGHSH, CDR2 LQKENI. This CDR3 region has 12 residues. CDR3: CASADSLYEQYF. DNA of the CDR3: TGTGCCAGCGCGGACAGCCTCTACGAGCAGTACTTC.

The chain uses TRBV7-9 and TRBJ2-6; no clear D. Deletions cut 5 bases from V and 0 bases from J, with 11 bases between. Germline CDR1 reads SEHNR; CDR2 reads FQNEAQ (reference sequence). There are 16 residues in the CDR3. CDR3 sequence reads: CASSAFSSSGANVLTF. The CDR3 DNA is TGTGCCAGCAGCGCCTTCAGCAGCTCTGGGGCCAACGTCCTGACTTTC.

The gene calls are TRBV15 and TRBJ2-3; the D is unclear. Germline V gene sequence: CDR1 LNHNV, CDR2 YYDKDF (reference sequence). The CDR3 sequence is 14 residues long. The germline V and J ends were trimmed by 1 base and 2 bases, with 7 bases remaining between them. The CDR3 is CATSRAGYTDTQYF. The CDR3 DNA follows: TGTGCCACCAGCAGAGCTGGGTACACAGATACGCAGTATTTT.

This clonotype was recorded at least ten times. The rearrangement uses TRBV7-3 and TRBJ2-3; the match to TRBD2 covers 7 bases. Trimming at V came to 5 bases and at J to 1 base, leaving 12 bases not matched to a gene. The length of the CDR3 is 17 residues. Germline CDR1 and CDR2: SGHTA and FQGTGA. The CDR3 bases are TGTGCCAGCAGCAAAAAGGGAGGGCCGTTGGGCACAGATACGCAGTATTTT. Translation: CASSKKGGPLGTDTQYF.

This clonotype was counted ten times or more. The gene calls are TRBV20-1 and TRBJ1-1; 8 bases agree with TRBD1. V was pared by 2 bases and J by 0 bases, with 14 bases of the junction left unmatched. CDR1 and CDR2 from the germline V gene are DFQATT and SNEGSKA (reference sequence). The CDR3 length is 18 residues. The CDR3 DNA is TGCAGTGCTAGATATTCTTCAGGAGACAGGGGCATGAACACTGAAGCTTTCTTT. It specifies CSARYSSGDRGMNTEAFF.

This clonotype has only a few counts. This chain links TRBV5-1 with TRBJ2-2; D is undetermined. Germline V CDR1 and CDR2: SGHRS, YFSETQ. The CDR3 sequence is 14 residues long. V shed 2 bases and J shed 0 bases, with 5 bases lying between them. CDR3 nucleotide sequence: TGCGCCAGCAGCTTCAAAGCGAACACCGGGGAGCTGTTTTTT. Translating it yields CASSFKANTGELFF.

The chain couples TRBV4-2 to TRBJ2-7, with TRBD2 matching over 7 bases. Trimming removed 2 bases from V and 0 bases from J; junction bases left unmatched: 7. CDR3 length: 16 residues. Germline V gene data show CDR1 as LGHNA and CDR2 as YNFKEQ. In DNA form, the CDR3 reads TGTGCCAGCAGCCAAAATCAGCGGGGTAGCTCCTACGAGCAGTACTTC. This codes for CASSQNQRGSSYEQYF.

V usage is TRBV7-9 and J usage is TRBJ2-1; 8 nucleotides line up with TRBD2. Germline V gene sequence: CDR1 SEHNR, CDR2 FQNEAQ (reference sequence). This CDR3 has 13 residues. The trim removed 5 bases at V and 10 bases at J, leaving 7 bases unmatched. CDR3 in DNA: TGTGCCAGCAGCCTACGACTAGCGACCGAGCAGTTCTTC. Its protein is CASSLRLATEQFF.

In this sample, this clonotype turned up many times. The V and J genes are TRBV28 and TRBJ1-4; no clear D. CDR3 length: 14 amino acids. The ends were cut back, 10 bases at V and 5 bases at J, with 17 bases in the middle. Germline V lookup: CDR1 MDHEN, CDR2 SYDVKM. CDR3 coding DNA: TGTGCCACCGATGGCGGGGTAGCCAATGAAAAACTGTTTTTT. The encoded protein is CATDGGVANEKLFF. Combining the CDR3 with reference TRBV28 and TRBJ1-4 gives the whole variable domain DVKVTQSSRYLVKRTGEKVFLECVQDMDHENMFWYRQDPGLGLRLIYFSYDVKMKEKGDIPEGYSVSREKKERFSLILESASTNQTSMYLCATDGGVANEKLFFGSGTQLSVL.

The V call is TRBV30, the J call TRBJ2-3, with 10 positions matching TRBD2. CDR3 length: 16 residues. Unmatched junction bases numbered 10, after V lost 4 bases and J lost 3 bases. The germline V gene encodes CDR1 GTSNPN and CDR2 SVGIG (reference sequence). The CDR3 DNA reads as TGTGCCTGGACCCTAAGCGGGAGGGCCGATACAGATACGCAGTATTTT. As protein: CAWTLSGRADTDTQYF.

The chain combines TRBV20-1 with TRBJ1-2, with D uncertain. From germline, CDR1 is DFQATT and CDR2 SNEGSKA (reference sequence). This CDR3 comprises 12 residues. Between the trimmed V and J ends, which lost 4 bases and 3 bases, there was a span of 9 bases. This CDR3 reads CSAIGRDYGYTF. The CDR3 DNA reads as TGCAGTGCTATCGGCAGAGACTATGGCTACACCTTC.

The rearrangement links TRBV19 to TRBJ2-2; TRBD1 aligns across 9 bases. Germline V lookup: CDR1 LNHDA, CDR2 SQIVND (reference sequence). The junction had 8 bases not matched to a gene; V was cut back by 6 bases and J by 3 bases. This CDR3 spans 16 amino acids. Here the CDR3 DNA reads TGTGCCAGTAGCTCCGGGACAGGGTTATACACCGGGGAGCTGTTTTTT. This sequence encodes CASSSGTGLYTGELFF.

Many counts were recorded for this clonotype. This sequence joins TRBV3-1 and TRBJ2-7; possible D gene TRBD2, 5 bases. This CDR3 comprises 14 residues. Germline CDR1 is LGHDT and CDR2 is YNNKEL (reference sequence). V was clipped by 4 bases and J by 3 bases, with 13 bases between them. CDR3 bases: TGTGCCAGCAGCCGAGGGAGCAGTTTCTACGAGCAGTACTTC. Translation: CASSRGSSFYEQYF.

As concerns this clonotype: A read error may be the cause here, since a much bigger clone is one base away. The V and J genes are TRBV6-1 and TRBJ2-7; 10 bases line up with TRBD1. The CDR3 is 14 amino acids. J was trimmed by 3 bases and V by 6 bases; bases with no gene match: 5. Germline lookup yields CDR1 MNHNS and CDR2 SASEGT. This CDR3 reads CASRTRDRGYEQYF. CDR3 DNA sequence: TGTGCCAGCAGAACCCGGGACAGGGGCTACGAGCAGTACTTC.

The V call is TRBV7-8, the J call TRBJ2-1; TRBD2 matches at 7 bases. The CDR3 runs to 13 residues. CDR1 and CDR2 from the germline V gene are SGHVS and FQNEAQ. The ends lost 0 bases at V and 9 bases at J; junction bases unmatched: 2. CDR3 loop: CASSLAGGGEQFF. The DNA of the CDR3 is TGTGCCAGCAGCTTAGCTGGCGGGGGTGAGCAGTTCTTC.

This clonotype was counted many times. The rearrangement joins TRBV27 to TRBJ2-7, with 8 bases matching TRBD2. V shed 9 bases and J 2 bases; nucleotides not matched to a gene: 18. The CDR3 has 17 residues. Germline CDR1 reads MNHEY; CDR2 reads SMNVEV (reference sequence). The CDR3 DNA sequence: TGTGCCAGTTCGGCCGGACTAGCAAACTCAATTACCTACGAGCAGTACTTC. The encoded protein is CASSAGLANSITYEQYF.

This clonotype was counted a few times. The chain joins TRBV12-3 or TRBV12-4 to TRBJ2-5; D is unclear. V was trimmed by 7 bases and J by 5 bases, leaving 8 bases between them. This CDR3 region has 11 residues. The CDR3 sequence: CASMVGETQYF. As DNA, the CDR3 is TGTGCCAGCATGGTTGGGGAGACCCAGTACTTC.

This clonotype was counted only a few times. The chain is built from TRBV5-1 and TRBJ2-7; 11 nucleotides agree with TRBD2. CDR1 and CDR2 from the germline V gene are SGHRS and YFSETQ. The CDR3 consists of 15 residues. Trimming took 0 bases from V and 4 from J; bases not matched to a gene: 3. The CDR3 region is CASSLDLAGGYEQYF. The CDR3 bases are TGCGCCAGCAGCTTGGATCTAGCGGGAGGATACGAGCAGTACTTC.

This clonotype was counted many times. The J gene is TRBJ2-7, the V gene TRBV5-5; D not certain. Trimming cost V 4 bases and J 0 bases, with 11 bases left between them. The CDR3 has 14 amino acids. From germline, CDR1 is SGHKS and CDR2 YYEKEE (reference sequence). CDR3 bases: TGTGCCAGCAGCCGGGCCACGAGCTCCTACGAGCAGTACTTC. Amino acid sequence: CASSRATSSYEQYF.

The chain combines TRBV7-3 with TRBJ1-3, with TRBD1 as a possible D gene (5 bases). The V gene's germline CDR1 is SGHTA and CDR2 FQGTGA. The CDR3 is 16 amino acids. Deletions cut 6 bases from V and 0 bases from J, with 15 bases between. The CDR3 nucleotides read TGTGCCAGCAGGAGGGGTCAACGTACCTCTGGAAACACCATATATTTT. Translation gives CASRRGQRTSGNTIYF.

This clonotype was observed many times. The chain employs TRBV18 and TRBJ2-4, with a weak D call TRBD2 (6 bases). Germline-derived CDR1 and CDR2 are KGHSH and LQKENI. This CDR3 spans 13 amino acids. The V gene lost 3 bases and the J gene lost 5 bases, with 8 bases spanning the gap. Written as DNA, the CDR3 is TGTGCCAGCTCACCGGGGGGTGAAAACATTCAGTACTTC. Protein: CASSPGGENIQYF.

This clonotype has only a few counts. The V and J genes are TRBV5-1 and TRBJ2-1; maybe TRBD2 (6 bases). Trimming took 0 bases from V and 2 from J, leaving 12 bases between them. Germline CDR1 reads SGHRS; CDR2 reads YFSETQ. This CDR3 comprises 16 residues. CDR3 in amino acids: CASSLADGRTYNEQFF. The DNA of the CDR3 is TGCGCCAGCAGCTTGGCCGACGGGAGAACCTACAATGAGCAGTTCTTC.

Many counts were recorded for this clonotype. This chain joins TRBV3-1 and TRBJ1-5; D uncertain. V was pared by 4 bases and J by 9 bases, with 10 bases between. The CDR3 spans 12 residues. Per the germline V gene, CDR1 is LGHDT and CDR2 is YNNKEL (reference sequence). CDR3 coding DNA: TGTGCCAGCAGCCCGATTGGAGGGCCCCAGCATTTT. This sequence encodes CASSPIGGPQHF.

At least ten counts were recorded for this clonotype. The chain links TRBV5-1 to TRBJ2-7, with 11 nucleotides matching TRBD1. The CDR3 is made up of 14 amino acids. Per the germline V gene, CDR1 is SGHRS and CDR2 is YFSETQ. With V trimmed by 0 bases and J by 5 bases, 1 base remained unmatched. CDR3 DNA: TGCGCCAGCAGCTTGGGGACAGGGGGCAACGAGCAGTACTTC. Its translation: CASSLGTGGNEQYF.

This chain links TRBV5-8 with TRBJ2-6; D not resolved. V lost 2 bases to trimming and J lost 1 base, with 7 bases between them. The CDR3 has 15 amino acids. Germline values: CDR1 SGHTS, CDR2 YDEGEE. This chain's CDR3 is CASSLLWSGANVLTF. The CDR3 DNA reads TGTGCCAGCAGCTTATTGTGGTCTGGGGCCAACGTCCTGACTTTC.

This clonotype was counted at least ten times. The gene calls are TRBV10-3 and TRBJ2-1; 7 bases map to TRBD1. The CDR3 length is 13 residues. J gave up 0 bases and V 10 bases, and 3 bases lay outside the gene matches. From germline, CDR1 is ENHRY and CDR2 SYGVKD. CDR3 DNA sequence: TGTGCCACCCGGGACAGCTCCTACAATGAGCAGTTCTTC. Translation: CATRDSSYNEQFF.

This clonotype was found a few times. The chain employs TRBV7-9 and TRBJ2-2; the D gene is possibly TRBD2 (5 bases). The V and J ends lost 2 bases and 0 bases respectively, with 10 bases between them. Looked up from germline, CDR1 is SEHNR and CDR2 is FQNEAQ (reference sequence). This CDR3 is 16 amino acids long. The DNA of the CDR3 is TGTGCCAGCAGCTTAATATCACTAGCGAACACCGGGGAGCTGTTTTTT. Translating gives CASSLISLANTGELFF.